This passage covers 20 T cell receptor beta chains from one sample sequenced in a study of T cells after yellow fever vaccination. TCRdb recomputed calls from the 5' RACE reads with MiXCR, one row per CDR3 protein. Found here are hundreds of thousands of distinct CDR3 sequences, approximately 13% of them singletons; the top ten hold 11% to 15%. The source material was PBMCs, sampled on the day of the yellow fever booster vaccination. These receptors were collected from a man aged 25 to 40 who received the YFV17D yellow fever vaccine.

This clonotype was detected only a few times. The chain combines TRBV5-4 with TRBJ2-2; D unresolved. The CDR3 sequence is 13 residues long. Germline-derived CDR1 and CDR2 are SGHNT and YYREEE (reference sequence). Trimming cost V 3 bases and J 6 bases, with 9 bases left between them. CDR3 DNA sequence: TGTGCCAGCAGCTCGGGCTACTCCGGGGAGCTGTTTTTT. Its protein product is CASSSGYSGELFF. Drawing the rest from reference TRBV5-4 and TRBJ2-2, the complete variable domain is ETGVTQSPTHLIKTRGQQVTLRCSSQSGHNTVSWYQQALGQGPQFIFQYYREEENGRGNFPPRFSGLQFPNYSSELNVNALELDDSALYLCASSSGYSGELFFGEGSRLTVL.

The V call is TRBV11-2, the J call TRBJ2-1, with 10 bases lining up with TRBD2. The CDR3 loop spans 17 amino acids. With V trimmed by 4 bases and J by 5 bases, 11 bases remained unmatched. Germline CDR1 SGHAT, CDR2 FQNNGV. The DNA for the CDR3 is TGTGCCAGCAGCTCACCAAGAACTAGCGGGAATAACAATGAGCAGTTCTTC. This gives the protein CASSSPRTSGNNNEQFF.

This clonotype has just a few counts. The chain uses TRBV12-3 or TRBV12-4 and TRBJ2-7, with TRBD1 matching 8 bases. The J segment lost 7 bases and the V segment lost 3 bases, leaving 8 bases of the junction unmatched. There are 14 residues in the CDR3. CDR3 DNA sequence: TGTGCCAGCAGTTTGGCCGGGACAGGAATTGAGCAGTACTTC. Protein: CASSLAGTGIEQYF.

Note on this clonotype: A junction end diverges from the germline sequence, so it may reflect a read error. The chain combines TRBV24-1 with TRBJ2-1, with 8 positions matching TRBD2. In germline, CDR1 is KGHDR, CDR2 SFDVKD. The CDR3 extends over 13 amino acids. In DNA, the CDR3 is TGTGCCACCAGTGATTATACCGGGACTAGTGAACTCTTC. This encodes CATSDYTGTSELF.

The genes are TRBV29-1 and TRBJ2-3, with 9 positions matching TRBD2. This CDR3 comprises 14 residues. Per the germline V gene, CDR1 is SQVTM and CDR2 is ANQGSEA. Trimming at V came to 5 bases and at J to 4 bases, leaving 7 bases not matched to a gene. CDR3 nucleotide sequence: TGCAGCGTTCTTAGCGGGAGTCCGGCAGATACGCAGTATTTT. Amino acids: CSVLSGSPADTQYF.

J is TRBJ2-1 and V is TRBV20-1; TRBD1 is a possible D gene (6 bases). The CDR3 contains 14 residues. Trimming pared 3 bases from V and 3 bases from J, leaving 12 bases between. Germline V gene sequence: CDR1 DFQATT, CDR2 SNEGSKA (reference sequence). The CDR3, as DNA: TGCAGTGCTAGTTCTGGGGGCTTCTACAATGAGCAGTTCTTC. Its translation is CSASSGGFYNEQFF.

The gene calls are TRBV12-3 or TRBV12-4 and TRBJ2-7; no clear D gene. This CDR3 is 13 amino acids long. The V gene lost 5 bases and the J gene lost 0 bases, with 8 bases spanning the gap. CDR3 coding DNA: TGTGCCAGCAGTAAACAGAGCTCCTACGAGCAGTACTTC. This encodes CASSKQSSYEQYF.

The sample holds many counts of this clonotype. The chain couples TRBV20-1 to TRBJ2-1; perhaps D is TRBD1 or TRBD2 (5 bases each). V lost 3 bases, J lost 5 bases, and 5 bases lay in between. Germline CDR1 DFQATT, CDR2 SNEGSKA (reference sequence). The CDR3 spans 11 residues. CDR3: CSARGDNEQFF. CDR3 nucleotide sequence: TGCAGTGCTAGGGGGGACAATGAGCAGTTCTTC.

This sequence joins TRBV12-3 or TRBV12-4 and TRBJ2-1; TRBD2 aligns across 11 bases. The trim removed 3 bases at V and 7 bases at J, leaving 5 bases unmatched. The CDR3 length is 15 residues. CDR3 sequence reads: CASSFLAGGGNEQFF. CDR3 DNA: TGTGCCAGCAGTTTTCTAGCGGGAGGAGGTAATGAGCAGTTCTTC.

The chain employs TRBV7-9 and TRBJ1-1; D is possibly TRBD1 (6 bases). The CDR3 totals 17 residues. Per germline, CDR1 SEHNR and CDR2 FQNEAQ (reference sequence). Trimming removed 1 base at V and 3 bases at J, with 18 bases between. The CDR3 sequence is CASSLVPGTLDYTEAFF. For the CDR3, the DNA is TGTGCCAGCAGCTTAGTTCCCGGGACATTAGACTACACTGAAGCTTTCTTT. Based on the CDR3 plus reference TRBV7-9 and TRBJ1-1, the full variable domain is DTGVSQNPRHKITKRGQNVTFRCDPISEHNRLYWYRQTLGQGPEFLTYFQNEAQLEKSRLLSDRFSAERPKGSFSTLEIQRTEQGDSAMYLCASSLVPGTLDYTEAFFGQGTRLTVV.

This clonotype was counted many times. This rearrangement joins TRBV2 to TRBJ2-1, with D perhaps TRBD2 (6 bases). The CDR3 extends over 14 amino acids. Germline V CDR1 and CDR2: SNHLY, FYNNEI. The V end was cut by 6 bases, the J end by 9 bases, with 18 bases between. DNA of the CDR3: TGTGCCAGCAGCCGGGACTCGACGCGGGCTGAGCAGTTCTTC. It translates to CASSRDSTRAEQFF.

V and J are TRBV19 and TRBJ1-1, with D maybe TRBD1 (5 bases). V was pared by 5 bases and J by 1 base, with 14 bases between. There are 15 residues in the CDR3. Germline loops: CDR1 LNHDA, CDR2 SQIVND (reference sequence). The CDR3 DNA follows: TGTGCCAGTAGTGTGACAGATCTCACGAACACTGAAGCTTTCTTT. Translated: CASSVTDLTNTEAFF.

The chain employs TRBV12-3 or TRBV12-4 and TRBJ1-5; possibly TRBD1 for D (5 bases). CDR3 size: 16 residues. V lost 1 base and J lost 2, with 12 bases in between. This CDR3 is CASSLGGGLGNQPQHF. The CDR3 DNA sequence: TGTGCCAGCAGTTTAGGGGGGGGACTAGGCAATCAGCCCCAGCATTTT.

This clonotype was found a few times. The chain couples TRBV4-2 to TRBJ2-1; 13 nucleotides match TRBD2. The CDR3 is made up of 15 amino acids. Per germline, CDR1 LGHNA and CDR2 YNFKEQ. Trimming removed 4 bases from V and 8 bases from J; junction bases left unmatched: 5. Here the CDR3 DNA reads TGTGCCAGCAGCCGTGGACTAGCGGGAGTGGATGAGCAGTTCTTC. Its translation: CASSRGLAGVDEQFF.

The rearrangement joins TRBV3-1 to TRBJ1-3; TRBD1 is a possible D gene (6 bases). This CDR3 spans 19 amino acids. The germline V and J ends were trimmed by 2 bases and 1 base, with 21 bases remaining between them. Per the germline V gene, CDR1 is LGHDT and CDR2 is YNNKEL (reference sequence). CDR3 nucleotide sequence: TGTGCCAGCAGCCAATCGGAACAGGGAGCCAGACGATCTGGAAACACCATATATTTT. Its protein product is CASSQSEQGARRSGNTIYF.

The CDR3 region has the DNA TGTGCCAGCAGTTTACAGGGCCCGAATGAAAAACTGTTTTTT. Its translation is CASSLQGPNEKLFF. The chain links TRBV27 to TRBJ1-4, with a tentative D call TRBD1 (5 bases). Looked up from germline, CDR1 is MNHEY and CDR2 is SMNVEV (reference sequence). The V gene lost 2 bases and the J gene lost 5 bases, with 9 bases spanning the gap. This CDR3 region has 14 residues.

In this sample, this clonotype turned up a few times. V usage is TRBV11-2 and J usage is TRBJ1-2; tentatively, D is TRBD1 (5 bases). The CDR3 sequence is 13 residues long. Germline V lookup: CDR1 SGHAT, CDR2 FQNNGV. V lost 2 bases and J lost 10, with 14 bases in between. The CDR3 region has the DNA TGTGCCAGCAGCTTACTCAGGGATGGGCCCTACACCTTC. Amino acid sequence: CASSLLRDGPYTF.

The rearrangement links TRBV5-1 to TRBJ2-1; 10 bases match TRBD2. V trimming: 0 bases; J trimming: 5 bases; junction bases outside the gene matches: 11. Per germline, CDR1 SGHRS and CDR2 YFSETQ. The CDR3 is made up of 18 amino acids. This CDR3 is CASSLGSFAGLADNEQFF. CDR3 DNA sequence: TGCGCCAGCAGCTTGGGCTCCTTTGCTGGACTAGCGGACAATGAGCAGTTCTTC. Full variable domain (outside the CDR3, taken from reference TRBV5-1 and TRBJ2-1): KAGVTQTPRYLIKTRGQQVTLSCSPISGHRSVSWYQQTPGQGLQFLFEYFSETQRNKGNFPGRFSGRQFSNSRSEMNVSTLELGDSALYLCASSLGSFAGLADNEQFFGPGTRLTVL.

This clonotype came up many times. The chain links TRBV11-2 to TRBJ2-7; D not certain. CDR1 and CDR2 (germline): SGHAT, FQNNGV. Trimming left V 1 base short and J 6 bases short, with 7 bases between. The length of the CDR3 is 12 residues. This CDR3 reads CASSLGLGEQYF. Written as DNA, the CDR3 is TGTGCCAGCAGCTTAGGGTTGGGCGAGCAGTACTTC.

The chain has TRBV10-2 and TRBJ2-1, with 10 bases identical to TRBD2. This CDR3 region has 14 residues. Per germline, CDR1 WSHSY and CDR2 SAAADI. V gave up 7 bases and J gave up 8 bases; unmatched junction bases: 8. CDR3 region: CASTSGRNDDEQFF. CDR3 nucleotides: TGCGCCAGCACTAGCGGGAGAAATGATGATGAGCAGTTCTTC.